The 14 T cell receptor beta chains presented below share a single source sample, sequenced in a study of shared clonotypes between healthy human individuals. Profiled with immunoSEQ multiplex PCR; TCRdb holds only in-frame clones, not every one. The repertoire holds some 240,000 clones, with under 80% as singletons. The material sequenced was memory CD4+ T cells sorted from blood. Subset denoted: CD45RA-negative fraction. Receptors were obtained from a man aged 25 to 45 in good health.

The chain carries TRBV6-5 and TRBJ2-1; 11 nucleotides line up with TRBD2. Germline V gene lookup returns CDR1 MNHEY and CDR2 SVGAGI. J lost 5 bases, V lost 6 bases, and 9 bases had no gene match. The CDR3 length is 16 residues. The CDR3 DNA follows: TGTGCCAGCAGCTACCACGGGACTAGCGGTAACAATGAGCAGTTCTTC. Amino acids: CASSYHGTSGNNEQFF.

This clone was seen more than once but under ten times. The chain joins TRBV28 to TRBJ2-3; TRBD2 aligns across 11 bases. This CDR3 is 17 amino acids long. V lost 8 bases to trimming and J lost 2 bases; unmatched junction nucleotides: 12. Germline assignment: CDR1 MDHEN and CDR2 SYDVKM. The CDR3 is CASRRRVAGGNTDTQYF. CDR3 bases: TGTGCCAGCCGAAGACGCGTAGCGGGAGGGAACACAGATACGCAGTATTTT.

The V and J genes are TRBV19 and TRBJ2-1, with a tentative D call TRBD1 (6 bases). Germline-derived CDR1 and CDR2 are LNHDA and SQIVND (reference sequence). Trimming took 6 bases from V and 4 from J, leaving 16 bases between them. The CDR3 consists of 15 residues. Here the CDR3 DNA reads TGTGCCAGTAGCCCCAACCCCGGACAGTACAATGAGCAGTTCTTC. The encoded protein is CASSPNPGQYNEQFF.

This sequence joins TRBV5-1 and TRBJ2-1; no clear D. Looked up from germline, CDR1 is SGHRS and CDR2 is YFSETQ. V lost 2 bases and J 9 bases, leaving 6 bases between the germline ends. The CDR3 length is 11 residues. CDR3 residues: CASSFGPEQFF. In DNA form, the CDR3 reads TGCGCCAGCAGCTTCGGGCCTGAGCAGTTCTTC. Variable domain in full (rest from reference TRBV5-1 and TRBJ2-1): KAGVTQTPRYLIKTRGQQVTLSCSPISGHRSVSWYQQTPGQGLQFLFEYFSETQRNKGNFPGRFSGRQFSNSRSEMNVSTLELGDSALYLCASSFGPEQFFGPGTRLTVL.

This sequence joins TRBV19 and TRBJ2-7, with D possibly matching TRBD2 (5 bases). The V gene lost 7 bases and the J gene lost 0 bases, with 7 bases spanning the gap. Germline-derived CDR1 and CDR2 are LNHDA and SQIVND (reference sequence). The CDR3 sequence is 12 residues long. CDR3: CASTGDSYEQYF. Written as DNA, the CDR3 is TGTGCCAGTACCGGGGACTCCTACGAGCAGTACTTC.

V usage is TRBV7-9 and J usage is TRBJ2-7; TRBD1 is a possible D gene (6 bases). The CDR3 is made up of 14 amino acids. The germline CDR1 and CDR2 sequences are SEHNR and FQNEAQ (reference sequence). V was trimmed by 5 bases and J by 3 bases, leaving 14 bases between them. CDR3 DNA sequence: TGTGCCAGCAGCCCGAGCCAGGGACACTACGAGCAGTACTTC. Translated, it gives CASSPSQGHYEQYF.

The rearrangement joins TRBV28 to TRBJ2-7, with TRBD2 identical over 7 bases. The germline CDR1 and CDR2 sequences are MDHEN and SYDVKM. After removal of 7 bases from V and 3 bases from J, the junction contained 9 bases not matched to a gene. This CDR3 has 14 amino acids. The CDR3 here is CASTTAGTIYEQYF. The CDR3 DNA is TGTGCCAGCACCACAGCGGGGACGATCTACGAGCAGTACTTC.

J is TRBJ2-5 and V is TRBV29-1, with a possible D match to TRBD1 (6 bases). CDR3 length equals 12 residues. Trimming took 3 bases from V and 5 from J, leaving 10 bases between them. Germline V CDR1 and CDR2: SQVTM, ANQGSEA. In DNA form, the CDR3 reads TGCAGCGTTGATAGGGGGACCGAGACCCAGTACTTC. As protein: CSVDRGTETQYF. The complete variable domain, with remaining parts taken from reference TRBV29-1 and TRBJ2-5, reads SAVISQKPSRDICQRGTSLTIQCQVDSQVTMMFWYRQQPGQSLTLIATANQGSEATYESGFVIDKFPISRPNLTFSTLTVSNMSPEDSSIYLCSVDRGTETQYFGPGTRLLVL.

The CDR3 loop is CSARPVLSYNEQFF. The CDR3 nucleotides read TGCAGCGCTCGTCCCGTGCTCTCCTACAATGAGCAGTTCTTC. The chain joins TRBV29-1 to TRBJ2-1; the D is unclear. This CDR3 has 14 amino acids. Trimming left V 7 bases short and J 0 bases short, with 13 bases between. Germline loops: CDR1 SQVTM, CDR2 ANQGSEA.

The chain couples TRBV30 to TRBJ2-5, with TRBD2 as a possible D gene (6 bases). CDR3 length equals 12 residues. The V gene's germline CDR1 is GTSNPN and CDR2 SVGIG (reference sequence). Trimming stripped 4 bases from V and 5 bases from J, with 11 bases between. CDR3 region: CAWTRGAETQYF. The DNA of the CDR3 is TGTGCCTGGACCCGCGGGGCGGAGACCCAGTACTTC.

In its sample, this clone was seen a few times. This chain uses TRBV9 with TRBJ2-1, with D tentatively TRBD1 (5 bases). Germline values: CDR1 SGDLS, CDR2 YYNGEE. The germline V and J ends were trimmed by 0 bases and 2 bases, with 9 bases remaining between them. CDR3 length: 15 amino acids. CDR3 region: CASSVGGGTYNEQFF. CDR3 sequence (DNA): TGTGCCAGCAGCGTAGGGGGCGGAACCTACAATGAGCAGTTCTTC.

The V gene is TRBV6-4, the J gene TRBJ1-2; 7 nucleotides align to TRBD1. With V trimmed by 5 bases and J by 2 bases, 8 bases remained unmatched. The CDR3 consists of 15 residues. Per the germline V gene, CDR1 is MRHNA and CDR2 is SNTAGT. The chain's CDR3 is CASSPTGNTNYGYTF. DNA of the CDR3: TGTGCCAGCAGTCCGACAGGGAATACGAACTATGGCTACACCTTC.

This clone came up a few times. The chain uses TRBV5-6 and TRBJ2-6; D not resolved. Germline V gene data show CDR1 as SGHDT and CDR2 as YYEEEE. V was trimmed by 0 bases and J by 4 bases, leaving 8 bases between them. The CDR3 length is 15 residues. CDR3 sequence reads: CASSLVGSGANVLTF. For the CDR3, the DNA is TGTGCCAGCAGCTTGGTTGGGTCCGGGGCCAACGTCCTGACTTTC.

The chain carries TRBV18 and TRBJ2-7; no clear D gene. CDR3 size: 15 residues. Germline CDR1 is KGHSH and CDR2 is LQKENI. The germline V and J ends were trimmed by 3 bases and 5 bases, with 17 bases remaining between them. The CDR3 nucleotides read TGTGCCAGCTCACCCCAGCGACTTATCGAGAACGAGCAGTACTTC. Amino acids: CASSPQRLIENEQYF.